This T cell receptor beta chain was sequenced in a study of T cells in Graves' hyperthyroidism and ophthalmopathy. TCR beta CDR3 regions were amplified from RNA transcripts. Initially, a first-round RT-PCR of the TCR CDR3 employed the HTBI primer set. TCRdb called the multiplex PCR reads again in MiXCR, with one record for every CDR3 protein. The sample has about 180,000 distinct CDR3 sequences; about a sixth are singletons. V was clipped by 4 bases and J by 5 bases, with 12 bases between them. This CDR3 spans 13 amino acids. Germline lookup yields CDR1 SGHDN and CDR2 FVKESK. This clonotype was counted ten times or more.

This TCR derives from a woman aged 45-60 years with Graves' hyperthyroidism. The sample consisted of blood. The chain joins TRBV14 to TRBJ2-7; maybe TRBD1 (5 bases). CDR3 sequence reads: CASSLQGYNEQYF. In DNA form, the CDR3 reads TGTGCCAGCAGCCTTCAGGGATACAACGAGCAGTACTTC.